What follows is one T cell receptor beta chain and its context. From the RT-PCR reads, TCRdb called clonotypes with MiXCR, one entry per CDR3 protein. The repertoire holds more than 600,000 distinct CDR3 sequences, with 13% to 15% as singletons. Trimming took 0 bases from V and 15 from J; bases not matched to a gene: 12. Germline V gives CDR1 SGHAT, CDR2 FQNNGV. This CDR3 has 15 amino acids. Sequenced: memory CD4+ T cells from blood. This TCR came from a female donor in good health, serving as a healthy control. The genes are TRBV11-2 and TRBJ2-1; 9 nucleotides line up with TRBD2. The CDR3 DNA reads as TGTGCCAGCAGCTTAGATCATGGTAGCGGGAGTAATCGGTTCTTC. It yields the protein CASSLDHGSGSNRFF.